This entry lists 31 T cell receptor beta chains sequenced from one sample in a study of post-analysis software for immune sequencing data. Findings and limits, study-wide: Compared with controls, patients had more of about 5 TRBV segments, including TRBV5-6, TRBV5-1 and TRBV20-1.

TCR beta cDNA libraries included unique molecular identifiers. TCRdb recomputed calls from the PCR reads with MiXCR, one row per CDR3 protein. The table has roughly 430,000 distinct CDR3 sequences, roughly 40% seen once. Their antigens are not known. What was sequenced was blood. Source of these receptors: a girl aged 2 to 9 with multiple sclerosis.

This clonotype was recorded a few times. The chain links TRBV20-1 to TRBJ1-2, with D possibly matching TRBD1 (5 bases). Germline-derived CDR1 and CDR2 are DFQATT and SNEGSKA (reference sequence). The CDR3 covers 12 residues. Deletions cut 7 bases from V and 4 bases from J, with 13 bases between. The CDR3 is CSVPGEVYGYTF. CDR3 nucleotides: TGCAGTGTGCCGGGGGAGGTCTATGGCTACACCTTC.

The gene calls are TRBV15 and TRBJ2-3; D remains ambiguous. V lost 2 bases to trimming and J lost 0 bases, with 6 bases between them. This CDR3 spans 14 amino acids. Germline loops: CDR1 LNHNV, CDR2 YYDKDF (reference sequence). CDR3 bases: TGTGCCACCAGCAGACTCAGTAGCACAGATACGCAGTATTTT. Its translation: CATSRLSSTDTQYF.

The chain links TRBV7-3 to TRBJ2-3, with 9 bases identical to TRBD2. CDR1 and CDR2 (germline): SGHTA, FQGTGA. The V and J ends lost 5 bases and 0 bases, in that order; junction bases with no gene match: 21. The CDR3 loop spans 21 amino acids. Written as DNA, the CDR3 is TGTGCCAGCAGCCCCCGAGAGGTAGCGGGAGAGTGGGGCTATAGCACAGATACGCAGTATTTT. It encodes CASSPREVAGEWGYSTDTQYF.

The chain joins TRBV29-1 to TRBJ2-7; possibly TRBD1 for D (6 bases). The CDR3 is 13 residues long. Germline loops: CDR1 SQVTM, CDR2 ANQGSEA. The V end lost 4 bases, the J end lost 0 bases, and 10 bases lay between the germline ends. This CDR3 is CSVGTAYSYEQYF. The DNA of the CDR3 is TGCAGCGTTGGGACAGCTTACTCCTACGAGCAGTACTTC.

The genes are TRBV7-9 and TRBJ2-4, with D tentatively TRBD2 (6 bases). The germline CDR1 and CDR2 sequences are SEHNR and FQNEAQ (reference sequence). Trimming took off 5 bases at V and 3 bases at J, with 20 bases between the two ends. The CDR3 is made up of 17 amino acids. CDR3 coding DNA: TGTGCCAGCAGCGGGACTCATGGTGGGGATAGCAAAAACATTCAGTACTTC. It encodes CASSGTHGGDSKNIQYF. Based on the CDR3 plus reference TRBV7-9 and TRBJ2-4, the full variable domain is DTGVSQNPRHKITKRGQNVTFRCDPISEHNRLYWYRQTLGQGPEFLTYFQNEAQLEKSRLLSDRFSAERPKGSFSTLEIQRTEQGDSAMYLCASSGTHGGDSKNIQYFGAGTRLSVL.

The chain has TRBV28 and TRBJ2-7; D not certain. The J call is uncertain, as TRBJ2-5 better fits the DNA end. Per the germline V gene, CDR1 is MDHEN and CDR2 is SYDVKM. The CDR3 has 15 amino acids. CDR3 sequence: CASSSKGRIWETQYF. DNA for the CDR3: TGTGCCAGCAGTTCCAAAGGAAGGATTTGGGAGACCCAGTACTTC.

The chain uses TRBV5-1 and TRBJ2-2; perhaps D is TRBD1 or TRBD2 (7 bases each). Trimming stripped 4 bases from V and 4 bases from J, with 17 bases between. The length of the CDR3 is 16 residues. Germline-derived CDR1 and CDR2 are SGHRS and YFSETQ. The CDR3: CASSLGGGAGTGELFF. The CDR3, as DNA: TGCGCCAGCAGCCTGGGAGGGGGCGCCGGCACCGGGGAGCTGTTTTTT. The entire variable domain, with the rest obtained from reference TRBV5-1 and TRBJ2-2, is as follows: KAGVTQTPRYLIKTRGQQVTLSCSPISGHRSVSWYQQTPGQGLQFLFEYFSETQRNKGNFPGRFSGRQFSNSRSEMNVSTLELGDSALYLCASSLGGGAGTGELFFGEGSRLTVL.

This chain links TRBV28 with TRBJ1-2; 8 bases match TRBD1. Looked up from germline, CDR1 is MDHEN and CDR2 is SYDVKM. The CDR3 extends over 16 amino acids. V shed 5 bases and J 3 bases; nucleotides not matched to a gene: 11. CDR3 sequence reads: CASSISWTGRDYGYTF. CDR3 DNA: TGTGCCAGCAGTATTTCATGGACAGGGCGGGACTATGGCTACACCTTC.

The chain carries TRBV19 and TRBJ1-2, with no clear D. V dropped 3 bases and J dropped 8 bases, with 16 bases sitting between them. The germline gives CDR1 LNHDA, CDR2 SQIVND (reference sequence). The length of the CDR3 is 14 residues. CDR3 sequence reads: CASSIRRAEEGYTF. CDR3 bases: TGTGCCAGTAGTATTCGGAGAGCCGAGGAAGGCTACACCTTC.

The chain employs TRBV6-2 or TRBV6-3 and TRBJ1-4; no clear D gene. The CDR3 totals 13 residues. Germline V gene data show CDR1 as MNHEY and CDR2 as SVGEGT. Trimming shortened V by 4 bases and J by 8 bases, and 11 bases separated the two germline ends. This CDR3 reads CASSSIDREKLFF. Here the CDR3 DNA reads TGTGCCAGCAGTTCCATAGACCGGGAAAAACTGTTTTTT.

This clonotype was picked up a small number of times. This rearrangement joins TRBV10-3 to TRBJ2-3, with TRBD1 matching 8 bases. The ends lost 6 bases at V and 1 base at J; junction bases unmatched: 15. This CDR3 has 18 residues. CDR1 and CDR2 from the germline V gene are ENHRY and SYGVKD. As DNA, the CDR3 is TGTGCCATCAGGCCCGGGACAGGTGCGGTGGAGGGCACAGATACGCAGTATTTT. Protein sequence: CAIRPGTGAVEGTDTQYF.

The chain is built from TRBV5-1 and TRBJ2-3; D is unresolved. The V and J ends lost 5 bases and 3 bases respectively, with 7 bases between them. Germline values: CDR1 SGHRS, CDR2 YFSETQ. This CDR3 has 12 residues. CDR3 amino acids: CASSYGTDTQYF. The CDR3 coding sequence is TGCGCCAGCAGTTATGGGACAGATACGCAGTATTTT.

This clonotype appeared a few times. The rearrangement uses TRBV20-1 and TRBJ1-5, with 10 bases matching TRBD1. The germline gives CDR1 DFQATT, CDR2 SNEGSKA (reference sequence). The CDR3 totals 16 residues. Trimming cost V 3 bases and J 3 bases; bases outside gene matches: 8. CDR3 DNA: TGCAGTGCTAGGGGACAGGGGCTAGGTGTCAATCAGCCCCAGCATTTT. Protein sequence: CSARGQGLGVNQPQHF.

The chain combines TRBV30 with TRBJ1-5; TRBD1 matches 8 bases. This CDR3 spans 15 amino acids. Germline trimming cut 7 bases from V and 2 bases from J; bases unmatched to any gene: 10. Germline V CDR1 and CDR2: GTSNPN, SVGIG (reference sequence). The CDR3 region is CASRTGSGGNQPQHF. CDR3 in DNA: TGTGCCTCACGGACAGGGAGTGGCGGCAATCAGCCCCAGCATTTT. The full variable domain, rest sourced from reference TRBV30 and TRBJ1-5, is SQTIHQWPATLVQPVGSPLSLECTVEGTSNPNLYWYRQAAGRGLQLLFYSVGIGQISSEVPQNLSASRPQDRQFILSSKKLLLSDSGFYLCASRTGSGGNQPQHFGDGTRLSIL.

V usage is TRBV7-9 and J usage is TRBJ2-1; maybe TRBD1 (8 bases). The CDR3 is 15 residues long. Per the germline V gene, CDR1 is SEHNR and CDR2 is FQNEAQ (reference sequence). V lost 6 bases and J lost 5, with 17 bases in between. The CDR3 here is CASSQQGGGDNEQFF. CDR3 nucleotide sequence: TGTGCCAGCAGTCAACAGGGGGGAGGGGACAATGAGCAGTTCTTC.

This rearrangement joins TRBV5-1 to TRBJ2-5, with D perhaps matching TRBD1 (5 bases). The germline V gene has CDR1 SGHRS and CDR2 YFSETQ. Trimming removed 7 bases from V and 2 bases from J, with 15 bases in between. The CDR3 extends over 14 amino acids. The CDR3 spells CASGSPKGQETQYF. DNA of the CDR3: TGCGCCAGCGGCTCCCCCAAGGGGCAAGAGACCCAGTACTTC.

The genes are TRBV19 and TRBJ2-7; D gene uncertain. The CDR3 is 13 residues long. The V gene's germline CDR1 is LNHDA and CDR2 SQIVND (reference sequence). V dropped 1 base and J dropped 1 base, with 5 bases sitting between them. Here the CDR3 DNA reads TGTGCCAGTAGTATAGTGGGTTCCTACGAGCAGTACTTC. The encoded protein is CASSIVGSYEQYF.

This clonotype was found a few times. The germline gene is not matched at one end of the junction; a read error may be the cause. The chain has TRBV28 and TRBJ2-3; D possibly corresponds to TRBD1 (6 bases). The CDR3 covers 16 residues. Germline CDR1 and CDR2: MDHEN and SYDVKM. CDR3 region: CASSLWGAGSTDAQYF. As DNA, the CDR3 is TGTGCCAGCAGTTTATGGGGGGCGGGCTCCACAGATGCGCAGTATTTT. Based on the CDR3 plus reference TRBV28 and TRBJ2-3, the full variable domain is DVKVTQSSRYLVKRTGEKVFLECVQDMDHENMFWYRQDPGLGLRLIYFSYDVKMKEKGDIPEGYSVSREKKERFSLILESASTNQTSMYLCASSLWGAGSTDAQYFGPGTRLTVL.

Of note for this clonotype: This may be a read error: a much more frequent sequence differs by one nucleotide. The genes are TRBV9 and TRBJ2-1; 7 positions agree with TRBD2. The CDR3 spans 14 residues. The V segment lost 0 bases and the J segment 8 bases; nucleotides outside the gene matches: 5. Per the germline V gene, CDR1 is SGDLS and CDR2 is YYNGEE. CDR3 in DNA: TGTGCCAGCAGCGTAGTGGGGGGGACGCATGAGCAGTTCTTC. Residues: CASSVVGGTHEQFF.

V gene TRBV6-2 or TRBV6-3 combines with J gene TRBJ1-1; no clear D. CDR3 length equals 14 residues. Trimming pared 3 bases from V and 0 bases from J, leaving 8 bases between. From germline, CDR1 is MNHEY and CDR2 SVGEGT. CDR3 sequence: CASSYFGLNTEAFF. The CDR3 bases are TGTGCCAGCAGTTATTTCGGCCTGAACACTGAAGCTTTCTTT.

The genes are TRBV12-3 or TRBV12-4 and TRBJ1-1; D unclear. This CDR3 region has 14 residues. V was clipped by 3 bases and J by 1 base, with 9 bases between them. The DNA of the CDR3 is TGTGCCAGCAGTTTGATGGGGTCGAACACTGAAGCTTTCTTT. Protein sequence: CASSLMGSNTEAFF.

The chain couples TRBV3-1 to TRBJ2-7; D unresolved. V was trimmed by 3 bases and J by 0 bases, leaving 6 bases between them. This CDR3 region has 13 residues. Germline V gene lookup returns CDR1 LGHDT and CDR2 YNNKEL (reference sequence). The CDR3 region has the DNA TGTGCCAGCAGCCACGGGTACTCCTACGAGCAGTACTTC. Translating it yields CASSHGYSYEQYF.

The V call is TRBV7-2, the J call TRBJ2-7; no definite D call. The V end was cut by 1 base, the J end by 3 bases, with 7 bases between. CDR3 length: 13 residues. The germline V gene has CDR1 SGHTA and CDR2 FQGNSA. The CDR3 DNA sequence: TGTGCCAGCAGCTTAGGGCTGGTCTACGAGCAGTACTTC. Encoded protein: CASSLGLVYEQYF.

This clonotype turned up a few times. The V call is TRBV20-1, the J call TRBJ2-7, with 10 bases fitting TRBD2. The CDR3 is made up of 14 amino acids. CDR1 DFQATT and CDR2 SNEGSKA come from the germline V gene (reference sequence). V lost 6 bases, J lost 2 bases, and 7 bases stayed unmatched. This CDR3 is CSARLAGRPYEQYF. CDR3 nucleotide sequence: TGCAGTGCAAGACTAGCGGGCCGCCCCTACGAGCAGTACTTC.

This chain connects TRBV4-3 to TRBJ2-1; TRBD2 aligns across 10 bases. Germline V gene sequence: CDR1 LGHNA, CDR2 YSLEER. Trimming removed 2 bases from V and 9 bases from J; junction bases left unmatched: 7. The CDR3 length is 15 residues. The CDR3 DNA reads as TGCGCCAGCAGCCAAACTCTAGCGGGAGCCCTTGAGCAGTTCTTC. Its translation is CASSQTLAGALEQFF.

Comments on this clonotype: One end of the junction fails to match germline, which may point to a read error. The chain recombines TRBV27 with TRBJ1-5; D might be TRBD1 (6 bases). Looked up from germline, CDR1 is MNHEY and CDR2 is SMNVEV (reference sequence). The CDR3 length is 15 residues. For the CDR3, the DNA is TGTGCCAACAGTTTTTCAGGGGCTTACAATCAGCCCCAGCATTTT. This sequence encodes CANSFSGAYNQPQHF.

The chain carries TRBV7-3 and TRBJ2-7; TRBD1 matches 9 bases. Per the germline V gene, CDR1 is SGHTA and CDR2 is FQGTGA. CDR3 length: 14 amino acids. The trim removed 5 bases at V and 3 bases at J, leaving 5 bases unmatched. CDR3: CASSQGQGIYEQYF. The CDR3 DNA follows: TGTGCCAGCAGCCAGGGACAGGGCATCTACGAGCAGTACTTC.

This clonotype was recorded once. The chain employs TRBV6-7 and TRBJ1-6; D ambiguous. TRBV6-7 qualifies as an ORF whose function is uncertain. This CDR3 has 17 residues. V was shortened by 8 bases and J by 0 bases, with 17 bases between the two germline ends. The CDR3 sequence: CASFTRKASSYNSPLHF. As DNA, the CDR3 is TGTGCCAGCTTCACCCGCAAGGCGAGCTCCTATAATTCACCCCTCCACTTT.

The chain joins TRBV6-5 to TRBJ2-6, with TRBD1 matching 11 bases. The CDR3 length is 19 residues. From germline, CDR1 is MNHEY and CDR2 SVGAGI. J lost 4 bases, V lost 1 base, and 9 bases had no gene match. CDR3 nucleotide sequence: TGTGCCAGCAGTTACTTCGCTTGGACAGGGGGCGCGGGGGCCAACGTCCTGACTTTC. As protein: CASSYFAWTGGAGANVLTF.

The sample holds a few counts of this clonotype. CDR3: CSARISTDTQYF. The CDR3 DNA reads TGCAGTGCTAGAATAAGTACAGATACGCAGTATTTT. The chain carries TRBV20-1 and TRBJ2-3, with D unresolved. The V end was cut by 2 bases, the J end by 3 bases, with 6 bases between. The CDR3 runs to 12 residues. Germline CDR1 DFQATT, CDR2 SNEGSKA (reference sequence).

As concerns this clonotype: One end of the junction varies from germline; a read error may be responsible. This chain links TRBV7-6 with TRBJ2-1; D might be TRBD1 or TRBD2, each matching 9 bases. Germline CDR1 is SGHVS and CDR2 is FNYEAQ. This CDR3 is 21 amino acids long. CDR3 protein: CASSSWGQGPNAGGPCNEQFF. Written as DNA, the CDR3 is TGTGCCAGCAGCTCTTGGGGACAGGGACCGAATGCGGGAGGGCCCTGCAATGAGCAGTTTTTC. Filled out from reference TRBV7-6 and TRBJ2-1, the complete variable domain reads GAGVSQSPRYKVTKRGQDVALRCDPISGHVSLYWYRQALGQGPEFLTYFNYEAQQDKSGLPNDRFSAERPEGSISTLTIQRTEQRDSAMYRCASSSWGQGPNAGGPCNEQFFGPGTRLTVL.